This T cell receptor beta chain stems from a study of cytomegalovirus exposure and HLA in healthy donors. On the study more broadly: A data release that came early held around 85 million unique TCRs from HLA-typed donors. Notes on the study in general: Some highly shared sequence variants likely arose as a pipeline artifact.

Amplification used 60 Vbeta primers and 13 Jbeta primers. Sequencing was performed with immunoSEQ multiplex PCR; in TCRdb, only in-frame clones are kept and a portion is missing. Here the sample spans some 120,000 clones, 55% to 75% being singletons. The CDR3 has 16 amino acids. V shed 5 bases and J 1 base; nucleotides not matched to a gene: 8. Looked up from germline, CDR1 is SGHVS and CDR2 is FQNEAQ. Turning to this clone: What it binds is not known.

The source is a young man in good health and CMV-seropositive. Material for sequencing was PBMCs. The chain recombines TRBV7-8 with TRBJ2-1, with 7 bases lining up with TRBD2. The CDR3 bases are TGTGCCAGCAGCCTCCGTAGCGGGCCTTCCTACAATGAGCAGTTCTTC. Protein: CASSLRSGPSYNEQFF.